These T cell receptor beta chains were read from a single sample in a study of radiotherapy plus CTLA-4 blockade in lung cancer. Sequenced by immunoSEQ multiplex PCR; TCRdb stores in-frame clones only, minus some. The data contain roughly 63,000 clones, 70% to 80% of them seen just once; the ten biggest clones take up about 8%. The sample in question was peripheral blood, obtained from a patient treated with radiotherapy plus ipilimumab. These receptors were obtained from a human donor with non-small cell lung cancer whose response to radiotherapy plus ipilimumab could not be evaluated. Both conserved end residues are part of each CDR3. The D gene is left open where the match is weak. The size entry is marked missing in some rows and otherwise reads once, few, many or a size class.

>TRBV14|NA|TRBJ2-2|16|TRBD2
TGTGCCAGCAGCCATCGGACTAGCTGGACCCCCGGGGAGCTGTTTTTT
CASSHRTSWTPGELFF
>TRBV19|NA|TRBJ1-5|13|NA
TGTGCCAGTAGTTGGGGGGGGCAGGAGCCCCAGCATTTT
CASSWGGQEPQHF
>TRBV2|NA|TRBJ1-5|14|NA
TGTGCCAGCAGCCAAAGGGGCCTCAATCAGCCCCAGCATTTT
CASSQRGLNQPQHF
>TRBV5-1|few|TRBJ1-1|15|TRBD1
TGCGCCAGCAGGGAGATACCGGGACAGGGAACTGAAGCTTTCTTT
CASREIPGQGTEAFF
>TRBV5-1|few|TRBJ2-7|16|NA
TGCGCCAGCAGCTTGGCCTCCAGCGGACTAATCTACGAGCAGTACTTC
CASSLASSGLIYEQYF
>TRBV6-4|NA|TRBJ1-1|13|NA
TGTGCCAGCAGTGCAATCATGAACACTGAAGCTTTCTTT
CASSAIMNTEAFF
>TRBV10-3|NA|TRBJ2-3|16|TRBD2
TGTGCCATCAGAAGCCTCGTGGGGGGGAACAGGGATACGCAGTATTTT
CAIRSLVGGNRDTQYF
>TRBV11-3|NA|TRBJ2-3|17|TRBD2
TGTGCCAGCAGCTTAAACCTGTTTCGGGGGGGGACAGATACGCAGTATTTT
CASSLNLFRGGTDTQYF
>TRBV11-3|NA|TRBJ1-2|13|NA
TGTGCCAGCAGCTATGACATCAACTATGGCTACACCTTC
CASSYDINYGYTF
>TRBV5-1|NA|TRBJ2-7|14|TRBD1
TGCGCCAGCAGGGAGACAGGGGTCTCCTACGAGCAGTACTTC
CASRETGVSYEQYF
>TRBV14|NA|TRBJ1-5|16|NA
TGTGCCAGCAGCCAAGGGGCAGGGGAAGGCAATCAGCCCCAGCATTTT
CASSQGAGEGNQPQHF
>TRBV7-6|NA|TRBJ2-2|17|TRBD2
TGTGCCAGCAGCCTGACTAGCGGGGGGCCGAACACCGGGGAGCTGTTTTTT
CASSLTSGGPNTGELFF
>TRBV15|NA|TRBJ1-2|15|NA
TGTGCCACCTACCTAACAGGCCCGGGAGGATATGGCTACACCTTC
CATYLTGPGGYGYTF
>TRBV7-3|NA|TRBJ2-3|14|TRBD2
TGTGCCAGCAGCTTAGTAGCGGGCCCAGATACGCAGTATTTT
CASSLVAGPDTQYF
>TRBV5-1|NA|TRBJ1-2|14|NA
TGCGCCAGCAGCTTGGTACAGGGTGACTATGGCTACACCTTC
CASSLVQGDYGYTF
>TRBV28|NA|TRBJ2-7|13|TRBD1
TGTGCCAGCAAACGGACAGGTAGCTACGAGCAGTACTTC
CASKRTGSYEQYF
>TRBV25-1|NA|TRBJ2-7|16|NA
TGTGCCAGCAGTGTCCCAGGGGCAGGGGCTCGCTACGAGCAGTACTTC
CASSVPGAGARYEQYF
>TRBV5-1|few|TRBJ2-1|15|NA
TGCGCCAGCAGCTTGGCCGTGGGGGCGCGGAATGAGCAGTTCTTC
CASSLAVGARNEQFF
>TRBV6-1|few|TRBJ2-1|15|TRBD2
TGTGCCAGCGCCAGAGTAGCGGGAGGAATAAATGAGCAGTTCTTC
CASARVAGGINEQFF
>TRBV6-5|NA|TRBJ2-1|16|TRBD1
TGTGCCAGCAGTTTACCGGGACAGGGGAAGAGAGGTGAGCAGTTCTTC
CASSLPGQGKRGEQFF
>TRBV5-1|NA|TRBJ1-1|16|TRBD1
TGCGCCAGCAGCTTTGGGACAGGGGGCGCGGTCACTGAAGCTTTCTTT
CASSFGTGGAVTEAFF
>TRBV28|NA|TRBJ1-5|17|NA
TGTGCCAGCAGTCGCCGCCGAGGGGGGGTTAGCAATCAGCCCCAGCATTTT
CASSRRRGGVSNQPQHF
>TRBV6-6|few|TRBJ2-7|13|TRBD1
TGTGCCAGCACAAGGGACAGTTCCTACGAGCAGTACTTC
CASTRDSSYEQYF
>TRBV2|NA|TRBJ2-7|11|NA
TGTGCCAGCAGAGTCAGCTACGAGCAGTACTTC
CASRVSYEQYF
>TRBV7-9|NA|TRBJ1-4|15|NA
TGTGCCAGCAGCGAACAACAGGCAACTAATGAAAAACTGTTTTTT
CASSEQQATNEKLFF
>TRBV9|NA|TRBJ2-2|12|NA
TGTGCCAGCACCAAATACACCGGGGAGCTGTTTTTT
CASTKYTGELFF
>TRBV5-6|NA|TRBJ1-2|13|NA
TGTGCCAGCAGCTTGTTCCAGAACTATGGCTACACCTTC
CASSLFQNYGYTF
>TRBV27|NA|TRBJ2-3|12|NA
TGTGCCACCTCCGTTGGCACAGATACGCAGTATTTT
CATSVGTDTQYF
>TRBV9|NA|TRBJ1-2|16|TRBD1
TGTGCCAGCAGCGTAGAGTGGACAGGGGGCGCCTTTGGCTACACCTTC
CASSVEWTGGAFGYTF
>TRBV21-1|NA|TRBJ2-7|15|NA
TGTGCCAGCAGCAAAGCCCGAGGGTTCACCTACGAGCAGTACTTC
CASSKARGFTYEQYF
>TRBV5-1|medium-sized|TRBJ2-3|17|TRBD2
TGCGCCAGCAGTTCCGGGACTAGCGGGGGGGCTGGAGATACGCAGTATTTT
CASSSGTSGGAGDTQYF
>TRBV27|NA|TRBJ1-5|18|TRBD1
TGTGCCAGCAGTTTCGGGACAGGGGCTCTTTATAGCAATCAGCCCCAGCATTTT
CASSFGTGALYSNQPQHF
>TRBV4-1|NA|TRBJ2-7|13|TRBD1
TGCGCCAGCAGCGTCCGGGACAGCTACGAGCAGTACTTC
CASSVRDSYEQYF
>TRBV6-1|NA|TRBJ2-7|15|TRBD1
TGTGCCAGCAGTGCCCAGGTGACAGGGGGCCACGAGCAGTACTTC
CASSAQVTGGHEQYF
>TRBV6-6|NA|TRBJ1-4|14|TRBD1
TGTGCCAGCAGGGACAGGTCCTTTAATGAAAAACTGTTTTTT
CASRDRSFNEKLFF
>TRBV11-3|NA|TRBJ1-2|14|NA
TGTGCCAGCAGCTTAGATATGGGGCTTTATGGCTACACCTTC
CASSLDMGLYGYTF
>TRBV5-3|few|TRBJ1-2|15|NA
TGTGCCAGAAGCTTGGTAGTCTACAGCTCCTATGGCTACACCTTC
CARSLVVYSSYGYTF
>TRBV29-1|NA|TRBJ1-1|14|NA
TGCAGCGTTGAAAGAGGGGCAGGGGACACTGAAGCTTTCTTT
CSVERGAGDTEAFF
>TRBV25-1|NA|TRBJ2-3|15|NA
TGTGCCAGCAGTGAATCTGGGGGCAGGGCAGATACGCAGTATTTT
CASSESGGRADTQYF
>TRBV19|NA|TRBJ2-1|15|TRBD2
TGTGCCAGTAGTCCGACTAGCGGGAGAGGCAATGAGCAGTTCTTC
CASSPTSGRGNEQFF
>TRBV6-5|few|TRBJ1-6|16|TRBD1
TGTGCCAGCAGTTCTAATGTCGGGACAGGGAGGTCACCCCTCCACTTT
CASSSNVGTGRSPLHF
>TRBV11-2|NA|TRBJ1-1|13|NA
TGTGCCAGCAGCTTAGACAGGAACACTGAAGCTTTCTTT
CASSLDRNTEAFF
>TRBV11-3|NA|TRBJ1-2|14|NA
TGTGCCAGCAGCTCAGGGCAGGACGCCTATGGCTACACCTTC
CASSSGQDAYGYTF
>TRBV5-4|NA|TRBJ1-1|17|NA
TGTGCCAGCAGCTGGAGGCTTACAGCCCCCATGAACACTGAAGCTTTCTTT
CASSWRLTAPMNTEAFF
>TRBV6-5|NA|TRBJ2-1|13|NA
TGTGCCAGCCTTAAGACAGGAAAAAATGAGCAGTTCTTC
CASLKTGKNEQFF
>TRBV2|NA|TRBJ2-7|17|TRBD2
TGTGCCAGCAGGGATCAGGGACTAGCGTTTAGCTCCTACGAGCAGTACTTC
CASRDQGLAFSSYEQYF
>TRBV5-1|few|TRBJ2-3|15|TRBD2
TGCGCCAGCAGCTTCGGACTAGCGGGAGCCGATACGCAGTATTTT
CASSFGLAGADTQYF
>TRBV29-1|once|TRBJ1-2|14|TRBD1
TGCAGCGCCCAAGGGGACAGTCTTATTAATGGCTACACCTTC
CSAQGDSLINGYTF
>TRBV18|NA|TRBJ1-5|16|TRBD1
TGTGCCAGCTCACCCCGGACAGGGTCACTATATCAGCCCCAGCATTTT
CASSPRTGSLYQPQHF
>TRBV28|once|TRBJ1-1|14|NA
TGTGCCAGCAGTTTCGGGGGGTGGAGGACTGAAGCTTTCTTT
CASSFGGWRTEAFF
>TRBV2|few|TRBJ1-1|13|TRBD1
TGTGCCAGCAACCTTCAGGGGGCTACTGAAGCTTTCTTT
CASNLQGATEAFF
>TRBV9|NA|TRBJ1-1|15|TRBD1
TGTGCCAGCAGCGCTCGGACAGGGGTGAACACTGAAGCTTTCTTT
CASSARTGVNTEAFF
>TRBV4-1|NA|TRBJ2-3|14|TRBD2
TGCGCCAGCAGCCTGGGACTAGAGAAGGATACGCAGTATTTT
CASSLGLEKDTQYF
>TRBV30|NA|TRBJ1-6|16|NA
TGTGCCTGGAAATCCCCCTGGTCACGGGATAATTCACCCCTCCACTTT
CAWKSPWSRDNSPLHF
>TRBV10-3|NA|TRBJ2-3|16|TRBD2
TGTGCCATCAATGAGTCGAGTAGCGGGGGGGCAGATACGCAGTATTTT
CAINESSSGGADTQYF
>TRBV7-2|NA|TRBJ2-7|12|TRBD2
TGTGCCAGCGCTAGCGGGGGCTACGAGCAGTACTTC
CASASGGYEQYF
>TRBV29-1|few|TRBJ2-3|14|TRBD2
TGCAGCGTTGGGACTAGCGGGACCGAAGATACGCAGTATTTT
CSVGTSGTEDTQYF
>TRBV29-1|NA|TRBJ2-5|11|NA
TGCAGCGTTCAATTGGACAGTCCGCAGGACTTC
CSVQLDSPQDF
>TRBV6-5|NA|TRBJ1-1|15|NA
TGTGCCAGCAGTTCACGTAAAGGAACGGGGAATGAAGCTTTCTTT
CASSSRKGTGNEAFF
>TRBV7-6|once|TRBJ1-1|13|NA
TGTGCCAGCAGCCCCCCGGTTTACACTGAAGCTTTCTTT
CASSPPVYTEAFF